What follows are 19 T cell receptor beta chains derived from one specimen sequenced in a study of blood T cells in healthy people across ages. Together with a sample-barcoded 5' primer, a J-beta primer mix was included in a second PCR lasting 7 to 11 cycles. TCRdb re-called the 5' RACE reads with MiXCR, one entry per CDR3 protein. The table lists fewer than 800,000 distinct CDR3 sequences, around 21% of them singletons, with roughly 3.7% in the top ten. The sample comprised blood. Receptor source: a man aged 65-85 years in good health.

Many counts were recorded for this clonotype. The V gene is TRBV7-2, the J gene TRBJ2-7; no firm D call. Germline loops: CDR1 SGHTA, CDR2 FQGNSA. Deletions cut 3 bases from V and 2 bases from J, with 5 bases between. The CDR3 is 12 amino acids. The CDR3 bases are TGTGCCAGCAGCTTCCGTGCCTACGAGCAGTACTTC. Its protein is CASSFRAYEQYF.

In DNA, the CDR3 is TGCGCCAGCAGCTCAGAGGGCCAGGCTCGGTATGGCTACACCTTC. Residues: CASSSEGQARYGYTF. The rearrangement uses TRBV5-1 and TRBJ1-2, with D unresolved. Trimming stripped 3 bases from V and 5 bases from J, with 17 bases between. Germline V gives CDR1 SGHRS, CDR2 YFSETQ. The CDR3 is 15 residues long.

This chain uses TRBV28 with TRBJ2-5; 7 nucleotides match TRBD2. The CDR3 is made up of 15 amino acids. Germline trimming cut 6 bases from V and 5 bases from J; bases unmatched to any gene: 12. Germline CDR1 reads MDHEN; CDR2 reads SYDVKM. The CDR3 loop reads CASSLLIGEGETQYF. The CDR3 coding sequence is TGTGCCAGCAGCCTATTAATTGGGGAGGGGGAGACCCAGTACTTC.

The chain couples TRBV10-3 to TRBJ2-3, with TRBD1 identical over 10 bases. The CDR3 runs to 17 residues. The germline gives CDR1 ENHRY, CDR2 SYGVKD. After removal of 3 bases from V and 3 bases from J, the junction contained 9 bases not matched to a gene. The CDR3 DNA reads as TGTGCCATCAGTGACCCCCCGCGGGACAGGGGAACAGATACGCAGTATTTT. It codes for CAISDPPRDRGTDTQYF.

This clonotype was seen a few times. The chain combines TRBV20-1 with TRBJ2-5; no clear D. The end of the DNA aligns better with TRBJ2-1, so the J call may be wrong. This CDR3 contains 12 residues. Germline-derived CDR1 and CDR2 are DFQATT and SNEGSKA (reference sequence). CDR3 region: CSARDPFNEQFF. DNA for the CDR3: TGCAGTGCTAGAGATCCCTTCAATGAGCAGTTCTTC.

The chain recombines TRBV2 with TRBJ2-7, with D uncertain. Germline V gene data show CDR1 as SNHLY and CDR2 as FYNNEI. V was trimmed by 6 bases and J by 2 bases, leaving 14 bases between them. CDR3 length: 14 residues. Here the CDR3 reads CASSSLLGTYEQYF. The CDR3 DNA is TGTGCCAGCAGCAGCCTGCTAGGTACCTACGAGCAGTACTTC.

This clonotype has more than one count but fewer than ten. This chain joins TRBV5-5 and TRBJ1-4, with 10 bases matching TRBD1. V lost 3 bases and J lost 7; bases outside the gene matches: 6. CDR1 and CDR2 from the germline V gene are SGHKS and YYEKEE (reference sequence). The CDR3 spans 15 residues. The CDR3 sequence: CASSSRDRGFEKLFF. The CDR3 DNA reads TGTGCCAGCAGCTCCCGGGACAGGGGTTTTGAAAAACTGTTTTTT.

The rearrangement joins TRBV6-1 to TRBJ1-1, with 11 nucleotides matching TRBD1. Germline CDR1 and CDR2: MNHNS and SASEGT. V lost 4 bases, J lost 7 bases, and 5 bases stayed unmatched. The CDR3 is made up of 14 amino acids. CDR3 sequence reads: CASSGGQGEDEAFF. Written as DNA, the CDR3 is TGTGCCAGCAGTGGGGGACAGGGGGAGGATGAAGCTTTCTTT.

The chain recombines TRBV5-1 with TRBJ2-1; D call uncertain. The germline gives CDR1 SGHRS, CDR2 YFSETQ. Deletions cut 4 bases from V and 0 bases from J, with 11 bases between. CDR3 length equals 15 residues. The CDR3 sequence is CASSPDPTSYNEQFF. CDR3 DNA: TGCGCCAGCAGCCCGGATCCAACCTCCTACAATGAGCAGTTCTTC.

The chain links TRBV18 to TRBJ1-1; possibly TRBD1 for D (6 bases). Per the germline V gene, CDR1 is KGHSH and CDR2 is LQKENI. The CDR3 consists of 14 residues. Trimming pared 3 bases from V and 4 bases from J, leaving 12 bases between. For the CDR3, the DNA is TGTGCCAGCTCACCGACGAGGGGGTCCACTGAAGCTTTCTTT. Its protein product is CASSPTRGSTEAFF.

This clonotype was observed a handful of times. The rearrangement links TRBV6-5 to TRBJ2-7; a possible D gene is TRBD1 (6 bases). Per the germline V gene, CDR1 is MNHEY and CDR2 is SVGAGI. CDR3 size: 15 residues. With 5 bases removed from V and 3 bases from J, the gap between germline ends came to 17 bases. CDR3 sequence (DNA): TGTGCCAGCAGTACTACCGGGACATACAGCTACGAGCAGTACTTC. Its protein product is CASSTTGTYSYEQYF.

CDR3 coding DNA: TGTGCCAGCAGCCTCGTCCCGGGACAGGGGACTACTAACTATGGCTACACCTTC. The encoded protein is CASSLVPGQGTTNYGYTF. The genes are TRBV3-1 and TRBJ1-2; 10 nucleotides agree with TRBD1. The CDR3 contains 18 residues. Trimming at V came to 4 bases and at J to 0 bases, leaving 11 bases not matched to a gene. Per the germline V gene, CDR1 is LGHDT and CDR2 is YNNKEL (reference sequence).

V usage is TRBV29-1 and J usage is TRBJ2-1, with 8 bases identical to TRBD2. The J call may be incorrect, as the DNA end agrees better with TRBJ2-7. CDR3 length: 11 amino acids. Germline V lookup: CDR1 SQVTM, CDR2 ANQGSEA. The CDR3 DNA is TGCAGCGGGACGACTAGCGTAGAGCAGTACTTC. Amino acid sequence: CSGTTSVEQYF.

The chain recombines TRBV14 with TRBJ1-1, with 7 bases aligning to TRBD1. J was trimmed by 12 bases and V by 4 bases; bases with no gene match: 11. Germline V lookup: CDR1 SGHDN, CDR2 FVKESK. The CDR3 runs to 13 residues. The CDR3 region has the DNA TGTGCCAGCAGCCCCTTAGAGGAGGGGGCGACTTTCTTT. This gives the protein CASSPLEEGATFF.

The chain carries TRBV29-1 and TRBJ1-3; D is undetermined. Deletions cut 2 bases from V and 1 base from J, with 3 bases between. CDR3 length equals 12 residues. Germline lookup yields CDR1 SQVTM and CDR2 ANQGSEA. The DNA for the CDR3 is TGCAGCGTTGAATTTTCTGGAAACACCATATATTTT. Translated: CSVEFSGNTIYF.

The CDR3 sequence: CASSYSTGAGGQYF. CDR3 bases: TGTGCCAGCAGCTACTCGACAGGCGCGGGAGGGCAGTATTTT. The chain employs TRBV27 and TRBJ2-3; 8 nucleotides align to TRBD2. V dropped 6 bases and J dropped 11; count of bases not matched to a gene: 13. The CDR3 contains 14 residues. Looked up from germline, CDR1 is MNHEY and CDR2 is SMNVEV (reference sequence).

The rearrangement links TRBV6-5 to TRBJ1-4, with D possibly matching TRBD1 (5 bases). The V and J ends lost 6 bases and 2 bases respectively, with 13 bases between them. Germline assignment: CDR1 MNHEY and CDR2 SVGAGI. The CDR3 spans 15 residues. The CDR3 loop is CASRPAGRTNEKLFF. CDR3 in DNA: TGTGCCAGCAGGCCCGCAGGGAGGACTAATGAAAAACTGTTTTTT.

The chain links TRBV7-9 to TRBJ1-2; 8 positions match TRBD1. The CDR3 is 12 amino acids. CDR1 SEHNR and CDR2 FQNEAQ come from the germline V gene (reference sequence). After removal of 4 bases from V and 8 bases from J, the junction contained 3 bases not matched to a gene. The CDR3 loop is CASSSDREGYTF. In nucleotides, the CDR3 is TGTGCCAGCAGCTCGGACAGGGAGGGCTACACCTTC.

The V gene is TRBV6-1, the J gene TRBJ2-5, with 9 bases aligning to TRBD2. CDR1 and CDR2 from the germline V gene are MNHNS and SASEGT. The CDR3 runs to 17 residues. The junction had 12 bases not matched to a gene; V was cut back by 5 bases and J by 2 bases. In DNA, the CDR3 is TGTGCCAGCAGTCTTGGGAGTAGCGGGAGAGGGCAAGAGACCCAGTACTTC. This encodes CASSLGSSGRGQETQYF.